A selection of T cell receptor beta chains follows, all from one sample in a study of cytomegalovirus exposure and HLA in healthy donors. The protocol was immunoSEQ multiplex PCR, while the TCRdb copy is restricted to in-frame clones and leaves out a portion. The sample consists of 100,000 to 150,000 clones, about three quarters of them appearing once. Sequencing input: PBMCs. Receptors were obtained from a female donor in good health and CMV-seropositive. The CDR3 runs from the conserved cysteine through the conserved F or W. A D gene is named only where the DNA matches it firmly. Part of the rows lack a size; the others show once, few, many or a class for expanded clones.

V,D,J,size,DNA,CDR3
TRBV5-4,TRBD2,TRBJ2-3,NA,TGTGCCAGCAGCTTTAGATTCGGGAGGCGCACAGATACGCAGTATTTT,CASSFRFGRRTDTQYF
TRBV28,TRBD2,TRBJ2-1,NA,TGTGCCAGCAGTCCGGTAGCGGGGGCCTACTCCTACAATGAGCAGTTCTTC,CASSPVAGAYSYNEQFF
TRBV2,TRBD1,TRBJ2-7,few,TGTGCCAGCAGTCCCCACCCCGGGACAGGGGATAACGAGCAGTACTTC,CASSPHPGTGDNEQYF
TRBV5-6,NA,TRBJ2-5,NA,TGTGCCAGCTTCCGGAGGGGGCGACAGGAGACCCAGTACTTC,CASFRRGRQETQYF
TRBV5-8,NA,TRBJ2-5,NA,TGTGCCAGCAGCTTAGGGGACCAAGAGACCCAGTACTTC,CASSLGDQETQYF
TRBV6-5,NA,TRBJ2-7,NA,TGTGCCAGCTCTCTCGGAGGGGTTTCCTACGAGCAGTACTTC,CASSLGGVSYEQYF
TRBV6-4,NA,TRBJ2-6,NA,TGTGCCAGCAGCCCACAGGCCTCCGGGGCCAACGTCCTGACTTTC,CASSPQASGANVLTF
TRBV28,TRBD1,TRBJ2-7,NA,TGTGCCAGCAGGCAGCACAGGGGGCGGACGTACGAGCAGTACTTC,CASRQHRGRTYEQYF
TRBV10-3,NA,TRBJ2-5,NA,TGTGCCATCAGACCGACAGAGCAAGAGACCCAGTACTTC,CAIRPTEQETQYF
TRBV7-6,TRBD2,TRBJ2-1,NA,TGTGCCAGCAGTCCTAGCGGGAGAACCAATGAGCAGTTCTTC,CASSPSGRTNEQFF
TRBV6-1,NA,TRBJ2-2,few,TGTGCCAGCCTGGAGGACACCGGGGAGCTGTTTTTT,CASLEDTGELFF
TRBV7-3,NA,TRBJ2-5,NA,TGTGCCAGCAGCCTCACTAGTGCAGAGACCCAGTACTTC,CASSLTSAETQYF
TRBV19,NA,TRBJ1-5,NA,TGTGCCAGTAGTGTTACAGGGCCTCCCCAGCCCCAGCATTTT,CASSVTGPPQPQHF
TRBV27,NA,TRBJ2-3,NA,TGTGCCAGCAGTTTATGGGACAAGGGCACAGATACGCAGTATTTT,CASSLWDKGTDTQYF
TRBV28,NA,TRBJ2-3,NA,TGTGCCACCATAGGGGTAAGGAACCAAGATACGCAGTATTTT,CATIGVRNQDTQYF
TRBV15,TRBD1,TRBJ2-4,once,TGTGCCACCAGCAGAGCGAGGGGGCTCGAAAACATTCAGTACTTC,CATSRARGLENIQYF
TRBV11-2,NA,TRBJ1-2,few,TGTGCCAGCAGCTTAGAGAGTGGGGGCCGAGGGGGCTACACCTTC,CASSLESGGRGGYTF
TRBV2,TRBD1,TRBJ1-1,NA,TGTGCCAGCAGAGGGACAGCGAACACTGAAGCTTTCTTT,CASRGTANTEAFF
TRBV5-1,NA,TRBJ1-6,NA,TGCGCCAGCAAAGGGGAGGATTCACCCCTCCACTTT,CASKGEDSPLHF
TRBV11-1,NA,TRBJ2-3,NA,TGTGCCAGCAGCTTAGAGGGACTTAACACAGATACGCAGTATTTT,CASSLEGLNTDTQYF
TRBV5-1,NA,TRBJ1-4,once,TGCGCCAGCAGCGAGGCAGCAACTAATGAAAAACTGTTTTTT,CASSEAATNEKLFF
TRBV6-4,TRBD2,TRBJ2-1,NA,TGTGCCAGCAGTCGACACGGAACTAGCGGGAGCGATGAGCAGTTCTTC,CASSRHGTSGSDEQFF
TRBV9,NA,TRBJ1-6,few,TGTGCCAGCAGCGCGGGGGGGGGCTCCTATAATTCACCCCTCCACTTT,CASSAGGGSYNSPLHF
TRBV19,NA,TRBJ2-7,NA,TGTGCCAGTAGTATAGACAGGGGAGCCTACGAGCAGTACTTC,CASSIDRGAYEQYF
TRBV6-1,NA,TRBJ1-6,NA,TGTGCCAGCACTTATACTGGGGGCAATTCACCCCTCCACTTT,CASTYTGGNSPLHF
TRBV4-1,TRBD2,TRBJ2-3,NA,TGCGCCAGCAGCCCCCAGAGAGCTAGCGGGAGAGATACGCAGTATTTT,CASSPQRASGRDTQYF
TRBV27,TRBD1,TRBJ1-5,NA,TGTGCCAGCAGGAGGGACAGGGCCAGCAATCAGCCCCAGCATTTT,CASRRDRASNQPQHF
TRBV29-1,NA,TRBJ1-2,NA,TGCAGCGGGGGGCAAGGGAACTATGGCTACACCTTC,CSGGQGNYGYTF
TRBV5-1,TRBD2,TRBJ2-2,few,TGCGCCAGCAGGGAAGGGACTAGGGTCACCGGGGAGCTGTTTTTT,CASREGTRVTGELFF
TRBV2,NA,TRBJ2-5,NA,TGTGCCAGCAGTGCGGACAGACAAGAGACCCAGTACTTC,CASSADRQETQYF
TRBV28,TRBD2,TRBJ2-1,NA,TGTGCCAGCAGTTACCTAGCGGGGCGGGATAATGAGCAGTTCTTC,CASSYLAGRDNEQFF
TRBV5-4,NA,TRBJ2-3,few,TGTGCCAGCAGCTTGGCGGGCACAGATACGCAGTATTTT,CASSLAGTDTQYF
TRBV13,TRBD2,TRBJ2-3,NA,TGTGCCAGCAGCTTAAAAGGGACTAGCCGGCTGGAAGATACGCAGTATTTT,CASSLKGTSRLEDTQYF
TRBV6-5,TRBD1,TRBJ1-2,NA,TGTGCCACCCTGATCGACAGGGGGCACGACTATGGCTACACCTTC,CATLIDRGHDYGYTF
TRBV29-1,NA,TRBJ2-4,NA,TGCAGCCACACCGGGGCCAAAAACATTCAGTACTTC,CSHTGAKNIQYF
TRBV6-6,TRBD1,TRBJ1-1,NA,TGTGCCAGCAAAAGGGGGCAAGGTGAAGCTTTCTTT,CASKRGQGEAFF
TRBV9,TRBD1,TRBJ1-4,few,TGTGCCAGCAGCGTAGGAACAGGGGGGGATGAAAAACTGTTTTTT,CASSVGTGGDEKLFF
TRBV27,TRBD2,TRBJ2-2,few,TGTGCCAGCAGTCATTGGATAGCGGGGGGGCTTAACACCGGGGAGCTGTTTTTT,CASSHWIAGGLNTGELFF
TRBV4-2,NA,TRBJ1-3,NA,TGTGCCAGCAGCCAAGAGGCACAGTCTGGAAACACCATATATTTT,CASSQEAQSGNTIYF
TRBV4-1,NA,TRBJ2-5,NA,TGCGCCAGCAGCCAAAAGCTAAATAGTGTCTTAGAGCAGTACTTC,CASSQKLNSVLEQYF
TRBV10-1,TRBD2,TRBJ2-5,NA,TGCGCCAGCAGTGATCGGGGTGTAGGGAAACGGACTAGCGGGGCTCCTCAAGAGACCCAGTACTTC,CASSDRGVGKRTSGAPQETQYF
TRBV5-1,NA,TRBJ2-2,NA,TGCGCCAGCAGCTTGGAATTGGCCACCGGGGAGCTGTTTTTT,CASSLELATGELFF
TRBV5-8,TRBD1,TRBJ2-7,NA,TGTGCCAGCAGCGAGGGACAGACCAGCTCCTACGAGCAGTACTTC,CASSEGQTSSYEQYF
TRBV7-9,TRBD2,TRBJ2-7,few,TGTGCCAGCAGCTCGGAGACTAGCCGCTACGAGCAGTACTTC,CASSSETSRYEQYF
TRBV5-4,TRBD1,TRBJ1-6,NA,TGTGCCAGCAGCCAATACAGGGGGAGTTATAATTCACCCCTCCACTTT,CASSQYRGSYNSPLHF
TRBV19,TRBD2,TRBJ2-1,NA,TGTGCCAGTAGTATCGCGGGAGGGCGGAATGAGCAGTTCTTC,CASSIAGGRNEQFF